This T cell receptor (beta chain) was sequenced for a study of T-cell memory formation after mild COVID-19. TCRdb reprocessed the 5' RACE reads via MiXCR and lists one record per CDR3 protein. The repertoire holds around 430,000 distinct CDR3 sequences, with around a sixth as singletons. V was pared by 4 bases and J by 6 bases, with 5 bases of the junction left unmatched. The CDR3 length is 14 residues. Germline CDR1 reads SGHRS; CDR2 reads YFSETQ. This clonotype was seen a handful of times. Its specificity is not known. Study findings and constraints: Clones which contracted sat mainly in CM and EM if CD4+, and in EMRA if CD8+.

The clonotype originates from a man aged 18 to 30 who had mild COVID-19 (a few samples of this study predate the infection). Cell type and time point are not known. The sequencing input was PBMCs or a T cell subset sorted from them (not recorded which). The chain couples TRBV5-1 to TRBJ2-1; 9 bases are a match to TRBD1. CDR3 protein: CASSGGTGLNEQFF. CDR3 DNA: TGCGCCAGCAGCGGGGGGACAGGGCTCAATGAGCAGTTCTTC.